This paragraph reports one T cell receptor (beta chain). Its specificity is not known. V dropped 2 bases and J dropped 6; count of bases not matched to a gene: 4. The CDR3 runs 15 residues. Germline loops: CDR1 MGHRA, CDR2 YSYEKL. Unstimulated regulatory T cells (CD4+CD25+CD127-), CD4+CD25- non-regulatory cells, CD4 and CD8 cells were FACS-sorted from thawed PBMCs. These data belong to a study of Tregs in tolerant kidney transplant recipients. Whole-study findings and limits: Biological reproducibility was not directly addressed, but technical replication error appeared minimal.

The assay was immunoSEQ multiplex PCR, and TCRdb's table has in-frame clones only and misses some. The sample includes around 20,000 clones, roughly four fifths of them seen just once. The receptor's source is a human donor in good health. The chain is built from TRBV4-1 and TRBJ2-4; 10 nucleotides line up with TRBD1. The specimen was Tregs from blood. This chain's CDR3 is CASSQPGQGGNIQYF. The CDR3 bases are TGCGCCAGCAGCCAACCCGGACAGGGGGGAAACATTCAGTACTTC.